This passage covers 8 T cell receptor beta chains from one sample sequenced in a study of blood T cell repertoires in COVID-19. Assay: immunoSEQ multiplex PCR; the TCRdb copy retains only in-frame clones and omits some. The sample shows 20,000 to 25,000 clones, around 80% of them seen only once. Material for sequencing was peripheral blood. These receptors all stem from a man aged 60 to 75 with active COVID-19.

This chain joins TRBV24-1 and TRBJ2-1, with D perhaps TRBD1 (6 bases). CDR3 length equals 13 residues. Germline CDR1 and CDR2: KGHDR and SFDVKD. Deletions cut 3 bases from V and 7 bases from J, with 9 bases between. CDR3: CATSDAGVNEQFF. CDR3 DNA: TGTGCCACCAGTGATGCAGGGGTGAATGAGCAGTTCTTC.

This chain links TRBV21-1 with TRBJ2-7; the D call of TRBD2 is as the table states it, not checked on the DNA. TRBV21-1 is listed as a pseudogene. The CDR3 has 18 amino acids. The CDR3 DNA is TGTGCCAGCAGCTATCCGGGACTAGCGGGGTCCGTCTCCTACGAGCAGTACTTC. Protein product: CASSYPGLAGSVSYEQYF.

The CDR3 sequence is CASSEQGVPTTDEQYF. The CDR3 DNA is TGTGCCAGCAGTGAACAGGGGGTACCCACTACGGACGAGCAGTACTTC. This rearrangement joins TRBV6-1 to TRBJ2-7; 7 bases are shared with TRBD1. The CDR3 is made up of 16 amino acids. The V gene's germline CDR1 is MNHNS and CDR2 SASEGT. Trimming at V came to 2 bases and at J to 5 bases, leaving 12 bases not matched to a gene.

CDR3 in DNA: TGTGCCACCAGTGATAACCGGGAGGCCCAAGAGACCCAGTACTTC. Encoded protein: CATSDNREAQETQYF. This chain joins TRBV24-1 and TRBJ2-5, with 7 bases matching TRBD2. This CDR3 has 15 residues. V gave up 3 bases and J gave up 1 base; unmatched junction bases: 4. CDR1 KGHDR and CDR2 SFDVKD come from the germline V gene.

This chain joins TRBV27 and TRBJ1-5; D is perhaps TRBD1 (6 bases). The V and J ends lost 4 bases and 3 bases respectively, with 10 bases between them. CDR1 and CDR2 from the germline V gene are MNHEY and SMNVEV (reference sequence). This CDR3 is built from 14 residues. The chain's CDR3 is CASSSGQNNQPQHF. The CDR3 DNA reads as TGTGCCAGCAGTTCCGGACAGAACAATCAGCCCCAGCATTTT.

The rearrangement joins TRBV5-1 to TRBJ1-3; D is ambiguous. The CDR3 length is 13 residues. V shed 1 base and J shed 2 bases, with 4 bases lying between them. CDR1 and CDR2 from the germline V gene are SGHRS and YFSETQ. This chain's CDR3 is CASSLSTGNTIYF. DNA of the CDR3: TGCGCCAGCAGCTTGTCAACTGGAAACACCATATATTTT.

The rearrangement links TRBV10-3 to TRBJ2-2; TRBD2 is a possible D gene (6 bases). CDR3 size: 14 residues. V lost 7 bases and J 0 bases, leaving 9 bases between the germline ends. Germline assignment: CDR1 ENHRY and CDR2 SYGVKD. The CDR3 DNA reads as TGTGCCATCACAGGCGGGACGAACACCGGGGAGCTGTTTTTT. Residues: CAITGGTNTGELFF.

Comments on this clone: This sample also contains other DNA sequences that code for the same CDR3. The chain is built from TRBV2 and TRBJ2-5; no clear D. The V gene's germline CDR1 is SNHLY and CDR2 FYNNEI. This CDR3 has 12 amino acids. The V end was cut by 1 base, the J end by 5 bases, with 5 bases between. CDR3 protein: CASSEGGETQYF. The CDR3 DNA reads TGTGCCAGCAGTGAAGGAGGCGAGACCCAGTACTTC.